A selection of T cell receptor beta chains follows, all from one sample in a study of regulatory dendritic cells for organ transplantation. Clones were read by immunoSEQ multiplex PCR, and TCRdb kept only the in-frame ones, dropping some. Of over 9,500 clones in the sample, around nine tenths were seen once. No cognate antigen is known for these TCRs. What was sequenced was naive CD8+ T cells from blood cultured with regulatory dendritic cells. All receptors come from a human donor in good health. Both conserved end residues are part of each CDR3. The D gene is left open where the match is weak. Rows give clone size only sometimes, using once, few, many, or a class for an expanded clone.

j_gene | v_gene | len | abundance | d_gene | CDR3nt | CDR3aa
TRBJ2-7 | TRBV5-1 | 19 | . | TRBD2 | TGCGCCAGCAGCCTACCCGATTCTGCGGGAGGTTTCGGCCAGTACGAGCAGTACTTC | CASSLPDSAGGFGQYEQYF
TRBJ2-5 | TRBV7-6 | 15 | . | . | TGTGCCAGCAGCTTAGGGTACCAGGAGGCAGAGACCCAGTACTTC | CASSLGYQEAETQYF
TRBJ1-1 | TRBV4-2 | 12 | . | . | TGTGCCAGCAGCATGGTAGGACGAGAAGCTTTCTTT | CASSMVGREAFF
TRBJ2-7 | TRBV6-1 | 15 | . | TRBD2 | TGTGCCAGCAGTGGGGGACTAGCGGACTCCTACGAGCAGTACTTC | CASSGGLADSYEQYF
TRBJ1-2 | TRBV5-4 | 14 | . | . | TGTGCCAGCAGCTTGGTCCCCGCCGGATATGGCTACACCTTC | CASSLVPAGYGYTF
TRBJ2-7 | TRBV5-6 | 13 | . | . | TGTGCCAGCAGCTTTGGATTCTCCTACGAGCAGTACTTC | CASSFGFSYEQYF
TRBJ2-7 | TRBV7-9 | 16 | . | . | TGTGCCAGCAGCTTAGACGGGTCGGTGGGCGAGGACGAGCAGTACTTC | CASSLDGSVGEDEQYF
TRBJ1-2 | TRBV5-5 | 14 | . | . | TGTGCCAGCAGCTTGGTGGGTTCGAACTATGGCTACACCTTC | CASSLVGSNYGYTF
TRBJ2-5 | TRBV11-1 | 15 | . | . | TGTGCCAGCAGCCCCGACCCGGGGCCGCAAGAGACCCAGTACTTC | CASSPDPGPQETQYF
TRBJ1-2 | TRBV28 | 16 | once | . | TGTGCCAGACACGGACACCTCGTCCCTTCAAACTATGGCTACACCTTC | CARHGHLVPSNYGYTF
TRBJ1-2 | TRBV21-1 | 9 | few | . | TGTGCCAGCAAATCGCGGTACACCTTC | CASKSRYTF
TRBJ2-1 | TRBV6-5 | 13 | once | . | TGTGCCAGCAGTCAAGGGAGGTGGAATGAGCAGTTCTTC | CASSQGRWNEQFF
TRBJ1-2 | TRBV6-5 | 13 | . | . | TGTGCCAGCACGCTAACAGGGAACTATGGCTACACCTTC | CASTLTGNYGYTF
TRBJ2-1 | TRBV19 | 14 | once | TRBD1 | TGTGCCAGTAGTGCCGAAACAGGGGTCGATGAGCAGTTCTTC | CASSAETGVDEQFF
TRBJ2-4 | TRBV9 | 15 | . | TRBD2 | TGTGCCAGCAGCGGGAGCGGGGGAGCCAAAAACATTCAGTACTTC | CASSGSGGAKNIQYF
TRBJ2-7 | TRBV28 | 15 | . | TRBD2 | TGTGCCAGCAAAGTCGAGTCTAGCGGGAGAGACGAGCAGTACTTC | CASKVESSGRDEQYF
TRBJ2-5 | TRBV13 | 16 | . | TRBD2 | TGTGCCAGCAGCTTGGGTAGCGGGGGGATCCAAGAGACCCAGTACTTC | CASSLGSGGIQETQYF
TRBJ2-1 | TRBV14 | 17 | few | . | TGTGCCAGCAGCCAAGATCAAGTATTAACGTCCTACAATGAGCAGTTCTTC | CASSQDQVLTSYNEQFF
TRBJ2-2 | TRBV28 | 15 | once | . | TGTGCCAGCAGTTTAGGATATACGAACACCGGGGAGCTGTTTTTT | CASSLGYTNTGELFF
TRBJ2-7 | TRBV13 | 14 | once | . | TGTGCCAGCAGCCCGGGACCGGCGGGATACGAGCAGTACTTC | CASSPGPAGYEQYF
TRBJ2-2 | TRBV28 | 17 | . | . | TGTGCCAGCAGCCCCTCCGGGCAGGGGTGGAACACCGGGGAGCTGTTTTTT | CASSPSGQGWNTGELFF
TRBJ2-7 | TRBV7-9 | 14 | . | . | TGTGCCAGCAGCGCCACGGACAAACTCTACGAGCAGTACTTC | CASSATDKLYEQYF
TRBJ2-7 | TRBV4-1 | 13 | . | . | TGCGCCAGCAGCCAAGTCTTGGGGTACGAGCAGTACTTC | CASSQVLGYEQYF
TRBJ1-1 | TRBV7-9 | 16 | . | . | TGTGCCAGCAGCTTTGTTGAGTTAGTTGAGAACACTGAAGCTTTCTTT | CASSFVELVENTEAFF
TRBJ1-1 | TRBV29-1 | 14 | few | TRBD1 | TGCAGCGCCGTGGCAGGGGGCTTGAACACTGAAGCTTTCTTT | CSAVAGGLNTEAFF
TRBJ2-5 | TRBV7-9 | 15 | . | . | TGTGCCAGCAGCTTAGCGTTATCACAGCAAGAGACCCAGTACTTC | CASSLALSQQETQYF
TRBJ2-5 | TRBV7-9 | 14 | once | TRBD2 | TGTGCCAGCAGCTTAGCGGGAGGGCGGGAGACCCAGTACTTC | CASSLAGGRETQYF
TRBJ2-1 | TRBV5-5 | 15 | . | . | TGTGCCAGCAGCTTGGTCAGGCGGTCTTACAATGAGCAGTTCTTC | CASSLVRRSYNEQFF
TRBJ1-1 | TRBV27 | 14 | . | TRBD1 | TGTGCCAGCAGGGACAGGGGAATGAACACTGAAGCTTTCTTT | CASRDRGMNTEAFF
TRBJ2-7 | TRBV4-2 | 17 | few | TRBD2 | TGTGCCAGCAGCCCCCGGACTAGCGGGGGTCCTCCTACCGAGCAGTACTTC | CASSPRTSGGPPTEQYF
TRBJ2-5 | TRBV11-3 | 17 | once | TRBD2 | TGTGCCAGCAGCAGGGTAGAGCGGGGCTATATCCAAGAGACCCAGTACTTC | CASSRVERGYIQETQYF
TRBJ2-1 | TRBV4-3 | 19 | . | TRBD2 | TGCGCCAGCAGCCAAGATCGGCTTAGGACTAGATTCCGAGGCAATGAGCAGTTCTTC | CASSQDRLRTRFRGNEQFF
TRBJ1-2 | TRBV7-8 | 14 | . | . | TGTGCCAGCAGCTTATCCGGCGGTAACTATGGCTACACCTTC | CASSLSGGNYGYTF
TRBJ1-2 | TRBV7-9 | 13 | . | . | TGTGCCAGCAGCTTATGGGTGAACTATGGCTACACCTTC | CASSLWVNYGYTF
TRBJ2-7 | TRBV28 | 14 | . | . | TGTGCCAGCAGTCCGGTTTCGGGGAAGGACGAGCAGTACTTC | CASSPVSGKDEQYF
TRBJ2-1 | TRBV15 | 18 | . | TRBD2 | TGTGCCACCAGCAGCCCGGGACTAGCGGGTCCTCCGTACAATGAGCAGTTCTTC | CATSSPGLAGPPYNEQFF
TRBJ1-5 | TRBV23-1 | 16 | . | TRBD1 | TGCGCCAGCAGTCAATGCAGGGGGCAATGGGGTCAGCCCCAGCATTTT | CASSQCRGQWGQPQHF
TRBJ1-1 | TRBV7-8 | 14 | . | . | TGTGCCAGCGCCTTGGAGGGGGAGAACACTGAAGCTTTCTTT | CASALEGENTEAFF
TRBJ1-1 | TRBV19 | 14 | . | . | TGTGCCAGTAGTAAACAGGGTTCGAACACTGAAGCTTTCTTT | CASSKQGSNTEAFF
TRBJ1-1 | TRBV4-3 | 14 | . | . | TGCGCCAGCAGCCCTCGACGGGGTAACACTGAAGCTTTCTTT | CASSPRRGNTEAFF
TRBJ2-1 | TRBV7-8 | 13 | once | TRBD1 | TGTGCCAGCAGCTTAAGGACAGGGAATGAGCAGTTCTTC | CASSLRTGNEQFF
TRBJ2-2 | TRBV27 | 15 | . | . | TGTGCCAGCAGTCTCGTCGGGCCCTATTTGGGGGAGCTGTTTTTT | CASSLVGPYLGELFF
TRBJ1-2 | TRBV9 | 12 | . | . | TGTGCCAGCAGCGTAGGAGGGCGTGGCTACACCTTC | CASSVGGRGYTF
TRBJ2-7 | TRBV29-1 | 12 | . | . | TGCAGCGTTGTCGTGGTAGGGCCCGAGCAGTACTTC | CSVVVVGPEQYF
TRBJ2-7 | TRBV15 | 11 | . | TRBD2 | TGTGCCACCAGCGGCGGGAGAGAGCAGTACTTC | CATSGGREQYF
TRBJ2-7 | TRBV27 | 13 | . | TRBD1 | TGTGCCAGCAGTTGGACAGGAGCCTACGAGCAGTACTTC | CASSWTGAYEQYF
TRBJ1-2 | TRBV10-3 | 13 | . | . | TGTGCCATCAGTGAATGGCAGAACTATGGCTACACCTTC | CAISEWQNYGYTF
TRBJ2-3 | TRBV11-2 | 17 | . | TRBD2 | TGTGCCAGCAGCTCACTAGCGGGAGGGCCCGGCACAGATACGCAGTATTTT | CASSSLAGGPGTDTQYF